The entry below describes one TCR beta chain. With 5 bases removed from V and 5 bases from J, the gap between germline ends came to 16 bases. The CDR3 runs to 15 residues. Germline CDR1 is GTSNPN and CDR2 is SVGIG (reference sequence). The assay was immunoSEQ multiplex PCR, and TCRdb's table has in-frame clones only and misses some. The table shows about 42,000 clones, with roughly nine tenths occurring only once. This sample is drawn from a study of blood T cell repertoires in COVID-19. Specimen: peripheral blood. The chain recombines TRBV30 with TRBJ1-6; TRBD1 might be the D (6 bases). This receptor was obtained from a young man with active or convalescent COVID-19. The CDR3 spells CAWGPRRGDNSPLHF. CDR3 DNA: TGTGCCTGGGGCCCCCGCAGGGGAGATAATTCACCCCTCCACTTT.